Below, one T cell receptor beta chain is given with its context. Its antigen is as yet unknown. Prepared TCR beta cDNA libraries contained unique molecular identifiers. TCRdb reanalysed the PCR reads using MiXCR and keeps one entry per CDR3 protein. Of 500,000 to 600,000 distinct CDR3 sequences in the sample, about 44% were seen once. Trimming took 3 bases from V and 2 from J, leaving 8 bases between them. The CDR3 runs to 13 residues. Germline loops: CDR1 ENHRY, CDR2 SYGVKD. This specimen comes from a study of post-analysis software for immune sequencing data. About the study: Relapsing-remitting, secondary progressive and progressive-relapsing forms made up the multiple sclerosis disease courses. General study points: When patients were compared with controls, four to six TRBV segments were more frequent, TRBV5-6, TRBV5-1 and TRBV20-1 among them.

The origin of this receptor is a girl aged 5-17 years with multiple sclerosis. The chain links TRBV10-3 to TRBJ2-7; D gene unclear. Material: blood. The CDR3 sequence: CAISDKATYEQYF. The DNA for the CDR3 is TGTGCCATCAGTGATAAGGCCACCTACGAGCAGTACTTC.